This record concerns one TCR beta chain sequence. Its specificity is not known. These data originate in a study of post-analysis software for immune sequencing data. Study summary: Secondary progressive, relapsing-remitting and progressive-relapsing multiple sclerosis were among the included disease courses.

Study-wide points: Patients had higher frequencies than controls of four to six TRBV segments, including TRBV5-6, TRBV5-1 and TRBV20-1. Samples sharing a preparation batch grouped tightly together when assessed by F measure.

Deletions cut 8 bases from V and 2 bases from J, with 15 bases between. Per the germline V gene, CDR1 is MNHNY and CDR2 is SVGAGI (reference sequence). CDR3 size: 14 residues. Tagging with unique molecular identifiers was a feature of the TCR beta cDNA libraries. T cells numbering about 0.85 to 11 million yielded cDNA molecules that totaled roughly 0.5 million. TCRdb analysed the PCR reads with MiXCR anew, one entry per CDR3 protein. The sample consists of about 400,000 distinct CDR3 sequences, approximately 33% of them appearing once. This clonotype was obtained from a girl aged 5-17 years with multiple sclerosis. Sequences were obtained from blood. This chain joins TRBV6-6 and TRBJ2-5; TRBD1 might be the D (5 bases). CDR3 bases: TGTGCCAGCTGGACAAGGGGTCGGCAAGAGACCCAGTACTTC. Translated: CASWTRGRQETQYF.